The 10 T cell receptor beta chains given below trace back to one sample, sequenced in a study of T-cell memory formation after mild COVID-19. Each CDR3 protein is one row after TCRdb ran MiXCR on the 5' RACE reads. Among a few hundred thousand distinct CDR3 sequences listed, 15% to 20% were seen once. The sample taken for sequencing was PBMCs or a T cell subset sorted from them (not recorded which). These receptor sequences come from a man aged 18 to 35 who had mild COVID-19 (a few samples of this study predate the infection). Cell type and time point are not known.

This chain uses TRBV7-3 with TRBJ1-4, with 7 nucleotides matching TRBD1. The CDR3 runs 14 residues. The V segment lost 5 bases and the J segment 5 bases; nucleotides outside the gene matches: 5. Germline V gene lookup returns CDR1 SGHTA and CDR2 FQGTGA. Here the CDR3 reads CASSRRDSNEKLFF. The CDR3 coding sequence is TGTGCCAGCAGCCGCCGGGACAGCAATGAAAAACTGTTTTTT.

The V and J genes are TRBV7-2 and TRBJ2-7; 7 bases are a match to TRBD1. J was trimmed by 0 bases and V by 5 bases; bases with no gene match: 4. Per the germline V gene, CDR1 is SGHTA and CDR2 is FQGNSA. The CDR3 is made up of 14 amino acids. CDR3 DNA: TGTGCCAGCAGCAAACAGGGGAGCTCCTACGAGCAGTACGTC. This encodes CASSKQGSSYEQYV.

This clonotype showed up just a few times. V gene TRBV20-1 combines with J gene TRBJ2-1; the D is unclear. V lost 3 bases and J lost 7, with 10 bases in between. In germline, CDR1 is DFQATT, CDR2 SNEGSKA (reference sequence). This CDR3 region has 12 residues. CDR3 sequence reads: CSASLVLNEQFF. The CDR3 bases are TGCAGTGCTAGTTTAGTCCTGAATGAGCAGTTCTTC.

In this sample, this clonotype turned up a few times. The chain has TRBV5-1 and TRBJ2-2; the D gene is possibly TRBD2 (5 bases). The germline V and J ends were trimmed by 0 bases and 3 bases, with 6 bases remaining between them. The CDR3 length is 14 residues. The germline V gene encodes CDR1 SGHRS and CDR2 YFSETQ. The CDR3 DNA sequence: TGCGCCAGCAGCTTGGTACTAGACACCGGGGAGCTGTTTTTT. This gives the protein CASSLVLDTGELFF.

The chain is built from TRBV20-1 and TRBJ1-2; 7 bases match TRBD1. J lost 1 base, V lost 5 bases, and 4 bases had no gene match. Per germline, CDR1 DFQATT and CDR2 SNEGSKA (reference sequence). The CDR3 is made up of 13 amino acids. The CDR3 reads CSASRGINYGYTF. DNA for the CDR3: TGCAGTGCTTCCAGGGGGATTAACTATGGCTACACCTTC.

The J gene is TRBJ1-4, the V gene TRBV4-1, with 8 bases lining up with TRBD1. The CDR3 spans 15 residues. J was trimmed by 3 bases and V by 5 bases; bases with no gene match: 5. Germline assignment: CDR1 MGHRA and CDR2 YSYEKL. This CDR3 is CASSGQGSANEKLFF. The DNA of the CDR3 is TGCGCCAGCAGCGGACAGGGCTCGGCTAATGAAAAACTGTTTTTT.

This clonotype showed up just a few times. The V gene is TRBV9, the J gene TRBJ2-1; 8 bases match TRBD2. The CDR3 has 13 amino acids. J lost 4 bases, V lost 5 bases, and 2 bases had no gene match. Germline CDR1 reads SGDLS; CDR2 reads YYNGEE. The CDR3 reads CASSTSGYNEQFF. CDR3 sequence (DNA): TGTGCCAGCAGTACTAGCGGTTACAATGAGCAGTTCTTC.

The gene calls are TRBV5-1 and TRBJ2-7; no firm D call. CDR3 length: 15 residues. V lost 0 bases and J 0 bases, leaving 10 bases between the germline ends. Germline V gene data show CDR1 as SGHRS and CDR2 as YFSETQ. CDR3 DNA sequence: TGCGCCAGCAGCTTGGATTCGTCCGGCTCCTACGAGCAGTACGTC. It yields the protein CASSLDSSGSYEQYV.

In its sample, this clonotype was seen a few times. The V call is TRBV7-2, the J call TRBJ1-3, with D unclear. Germline V gene lookup returns CDR1 SGHTA and CDR2 FQGNSA. The CDR3 runs to 14 residues. Trimming removed 7 bases from V and 2 bases from J, with 12 bases in between. Here the CDR3 reads CASTRPGPGNTIYF. The CDR3 coding sequence is TGTGCCAGCACCCGCCCGGGTCCTGGAAACACCATATATTTT.

The chain uses TRBV4-1 and TRBJ1-5, with D hard to call. CDR1 MGHRA and CDR2 YSYEKL come from the germline V gene. The CDR3 has 14 amino acids. V was shortened by 2 bases and J by 2 bases, with 7 bases between the two germline ends. The CDR3 protein is CASSQLGGNQPQHF. For the CDR3, the DNA is TGCGCCAGCAGCCAATTGGGAGGCAATCAGCCCCAGCATTTT.